Shown below are 22 T cell receptor beta chains from a single sample sequenced in a study of cytomegalovirus exposure and HLA in healthy donors. The PCR had 60 Vbeta and 13 Jbeta primers. Sequenced by immunoSEQ multiplex PCR; TCRdb stores in-frame clones only, minus some. The table shows fewer than 250,000 clones, with 87% occurring only once. Sequences were obtained from PBMCs. Receptor source: a boy aged 2 to 10 in good health and CMV-seronegative.

The chain combines TRBV27 with TRBJ2-3; the match to TRBD2 covers 10 bases. The CDR3 loop spans 15 amino acids. Germline CDR1 is MNHEY and CDR2 is SMNVEV (reference sequence). The J segment lost 2 bases and the V segment lost 5 bases, leaving 4 bases of the junction unmatched. CDR3 sequence reads: CASSLGTSDTDTQYF. DNA for the CDR3: TGTGCCAGCAGTCTCGGGACTAGCGACACAGATACGCAGTATTTT.

The chain joins TRBV28 to TRBJ2-7; 12 positions match TRBD1. The germline gives CDR1 MDHEN, CDR2 SYDVKM. With 5 bases clipped from V and 4 bases from J, the junction kept 6 bases outside the gene matches. This CDR3 comprises 15 residues. CDR3 amino acids: CASSGPGQGAYEQYF. The CDR3 nucleotides are TGTGCCAGCAGTGGCCCGGGACAGGGGGCGTACGAGCAGTACTTC.

This clone has just a few counts. The chain has TRBV10-2 and TRBJ1-4, with D possibly matching TRBD1 (6 bases). The germline CDR1 and CDR2 sequences are WSHSY and SAAADI. The germline V and J ends were trimmed by 7 bases and 7 bases, with 13 bases remaining between them. The CDR3 spans 13 residues. The CDR3 region is CASTGRGGEKLFF. The CDR3, as DNA: TGCGCCAGCACCGGAAGGGGGGGTGAAAAACTGTTTTTT.

The chain has TRBV11-2 and TRBJ1-2; D may be TRBD1 (6 bases). CDR3 length: 12 amino acids. Per germline, CDR1 SGHAT and CDR2 FQNNGV. V lost 4 bases to trimming and J lost 7 bases, with 10 bases between them. DNA for the CDR3: TGTGCCAGCAGCTCAGGGGTGCCTGGCTACACCTTC. Translation gives CASSSGVPGYTF.

The J gene is TRBJ2-1, the V gene TRBV2, with 16 bases matching TRBD2. The junction had 9 bases not matched to a gene; V was cut back by 5 bases and J by 2 bases. The CDR3 loop spans 19 amino acids. Looked up from germline, CDR1 is SNHLY and CDR2 is FYNNEI. The CDR3 nucleotides read TGTGCCAGCAGTTTGGGGACTAGCGGGAGGGGTGGCACCTACAATGAGCAGTTCTTC. As protein: CASSLGTSGRGGTYNEQFF.

V usage is TRBV11-2 and J usage is TRBJ2-5, with D unresolved. V dropped 5 bases and J dropped 2 bases, with 15 bases sitting between them. CDR1 and CDR2 from the germline V gene are SGHAT and FQNNGV. The CDR3 extends over 15 amino acids. CDR3 in DNA: TGTGCCAGCAGCCCCCGAGTGGGCGTTCAAGAGACCCAGTACTTC. It translates to CASSPRVGVQETQYF.

This clone was found once. CDR3 sequence: CASSDCLSEQYF. As DNA, the CDR3 is TGCGCCAGCAGTGATTGCTTGAGCGAGCAGTACTTC. The rearrangement links TRBV10-1 to TRBJ2-7, with unresolved D. Trimming left V 3 bases short and J 6 bases short, with 9 bases between. This CDR3 spans 12 amino acids. The germline V gene has CDR1 WNHNN and CDR2 SYGVQD (reference sequence).

The V and J genes are TRBV6-1 and TRBJ1-4; 10 bases are shared with TRBD1. V lost 8 bases, J lost 8 bases, and 8 bases stayed unmatched. Germline loops: CDR1 MNHNS, CDR2 SASEGT. The CDR3 has 14 amino acids. The CDR3 spells CASGSGQGREKLFF. CDR3 nucleotide sequence: TGTGCCAGCGGATCGGGACAGGGGAGAGAAAAACTGTTTTTT.

The chain combines TRBV19 with TRBJ2-2; the D gene is possibly TRBD1 (5 bases). The germline V gene has CDR1 LNHDA and CDR2 SQIVND (reference sequence). CDR3 length equals 13 residues. Trimming cost V 6 bases and J 7 bases, with 12 bases left between them. The CDR3 loop is CASRGLWGGELFF. CDR3 in DNA: TGTGCCAGTAGGGGGCTGTGGGGCGGGGAGCTGTTTTTT.

This clone has a handful of counts. This rearrangement joins TRBV6-7 to TRBJ1-5, with D possibly TRBD1 on 6 matching bases. TRBV6-7 is sorted into the ORF group, with uncertain function. V gave up 4 bases and J gave up 9 bases, with 19 bases separating them. CDR3 size: 15 residues. The CDR3 loop reads CASSSRTEPSRPQHF. The CDR3 DNA follows: TGTGCCAGCAGTTCTCGGACAGAGCCCTCAAGGCCCCAGCATTTT.

The rearrangement uses TRBV7-9 and TRBJ2-1; TRBD2 might be the D (6 bases). Trimming left V 5 bases short and J 9 bases short, with 8 bases between. This CDR3 has 11 amino acids. Germline V gene data show CDR1 as SEHNR and CDR2 as FQNEAQ (reference sequence). The DNA for the CDR3 is TGTGCCAGCAGCGGGGGAGGTGAGCAGTTCTTC. Translating it yields CASSGGGEQFF.

The chain joins TRBV4-2 to TRBJ2-2; TRBD2 matches at 7 bases. Germline-derived CDR1 and CDR2 are LGHNA and YNFKEQ. Trimming took 3 bases from V and 5 from J; bases not matched to a gene: 9. The CDR3 is 16 residues long. CDR3 loop: CASSHRAGAGTGELFF. DNA of the CDR3: TGTGCCAGCAGCCATCGGGCGGGAGCCGGTACCGGGGAGCTGTTTTTT.

This clone has a handful of counts. The V and J genes are TRBV5-1 and TRBJ2-4; 8 nucleotides line up with TRBD1. Unmatched junction bases numbered 6, after V lost 4 bases and J lost 6 bases. Germline CDR1 reads SGHRS; CDR2 reads YFSETQ. The CDR3 runs to 14 residues. In DNA, the CDR3 is TGCGCCAGCAGCGTAATGGGACAGGCAAACATTCAGTACTTC. It is translated as CASSVMGQANIQYF.

V gene TRBV27 combines with J gene TRBJ1-1; D is unresolved. Germline V gene sequence: CDR1 MNHEY, CDR2 SMNVEV (reference sequence). V was cut by 2 bases and J by 4 bases, with 14 bases left in between. The CDR3 has 15 residues. In DNA form, the CDR3 reads TGTGCCAGCAGTTTAAGTGTCAGTAGGAGCACTGAAGCTTTCTTT. Its protein product is CASSLSVSRSTEAFF.

The chain employs TRBV6-5 and TRBJ1-2; D ambiguous. In germline, CDR1 is MNHEY, CDR2 SVGAGI. The V and J ends lost 0 bases and 4 bases respectively, with 9 bases between them. The CDR3 runs to 14 residues. In nucleotides, the CDR3 is TGTGCCAGCAGTTACTCGAGAAACCCCTATGGCTACACCTTC. As protein: CASSYSRNPYGYTF.

The V and J genes are TRBV15 and TRBJ2-1; maybe TRBD2 (7 bases). CDR3 length: 17 amino acids. From germline, CDR1 is LNHNV and CDR2 YYDKDF (reference sequence). V gave up 0 bases and J gave up 9 bases, with 21 bases separating them. CDR3 nucleotide sequence: TGTGCCACCAGCAGAGATCGTAAGGGGGACTACAACAGTGAGCAGTTCTTC. Residues: CATSRDRKGDYNSEQFF.

Here the CDR3 DNA reads TGTGCCAGCAGCCCGAATCCCGGCGGGGGGGCTTACAATGAGCAGTTCTTC. Protein sequence: CASSPNPGGGAYNEQFF. V is TRBV5-8 and J is TRBJ2-1; TRBD2 matches 9 bases. V lost 4 bases and J lost 4; bases outside the gene matches: 12. There are 17 residues in the CDR3. The germline V gene has CDR1 SGHTS and CDR2 YDEGEE. Together with reference TRBV5-8 and TRBJ2-1, the CDR3 gives the full variable domain: EAGVTQSPTHLIKTRGQQATLRCSPISGHTSVYWYQQALGLGLQFLLWYDEGEERNRGNFPPRFSGRQFPNYSSELNVNALELEDSALYLCASSPNPGGGAYNEQFFGPGTRLTVL.

The chain recombines TRBV29-1 with TRBJ1-1; TRBD1 matches at 11 bases. CDR3 length equals 15 residues. Per the germline V gene, CDR1 is SQVTM and CDR2 is ANQGSEA. Unmatched junction bases numbered 9, after V lost 4 bases and J lost 5 bases. CDR3 loop: CSVGDRGEARTEAFF. The CDR3 DNA reads as TGCAGCGTTGGGGACAGGGGGGAAGCCCGTACTGAAGCTTTCTTT.

V usage is TRBV30 and J usage is TRBJ1-4; 11 positions match TRBD1. The germline CDR1 and CDR2 sequences are GTSNPN and SVGIG (reference sequence). After removal of 8 bases from V and 7 bases from J, the junction contained 0 bases not matched to a gene. CDR3 length: 11 residues. CDR3 DNA sequence: TGTGCCGGGACAGGGGGTGAAAAACTGTTTTTT. Translated, it gives CAGTGGEKLFF. The full variable domain, with the rest looked up from reference TRBV30 and TRBJ1-4, is SQTIHQWPATLVQPVGSPLSLECTVEGTSNPNLYWYRQAAGRGLQLLFYSVGIGQISSEVPQNLSASRPQDRQFILSSKKLLLSDSGFYLCAGTGGEKLFFGSGTQLSVL.

The CDR3 DNA follows: TGTGCCAGCCAAGGACTCCCCCCCGATCGGACTAATGAAAAACTGTTTTTT. Amino acids: CASQGLPPDRTNEKLFF. The chain carries TRBV28 and TRBJ1-4, with D unresolved. The CDR3 contains 17 residues. Trimming took 8 bases from V and 2 from J, leaving 21 bases between them. The germline V gene has CDR1 MDHEN and CDR2 SYDVKM.

J is TRBJ2-7 and V is TRBV27, with a tentative D call TRBD1 (6 bases). Germline CDR1 MNHEY, CDR2 SMNVEV (reference sequence). Trimming took 2 bases from V and 0 from J, leaving 14 bases between them. The CDR3 runs to 16 residues. The CDR3 loop reads CASSLRLTGASYEQYF. The CDR3 nucleotides are TGTGCCAGCAGTTTAAGGTTGACAGGCGCCTCCTACGAGCAGTACTTC.

The genes are TRBV5-6 and TRBJ2-7; D perhaps matches TRBD1 (5 bases). The V end was cut by 2 bases, the J end by 6 bases, with 18 bases between. The CDR3 contains 15 residues. Per the germline V gene, CDR1 is SGHDT and CDR2 is YYEEEE. CDR3 nucleotides: TGTGCCAGCAGCTTTACAGGACGGCTGGGCTCCGAGCAGTACTTC. Its protein product is CASSFTGRLGSEQYF.